These 7 T cell receptor beta chains share one sample of origin, sequenced in a study of tumor-infiltrating lymphocytes in localized non-small cell lung cancer. Method: immunoSEQ multiplex PCR; TCRdb's copy keeps in-frame clones and lacks some. The sample consists of over 15,000 clones, roughly 79% of them appearing once. The sample taken for sequencing was lung tumor tissue. The source is a human donor with non-small cell lung cancer.

J is TRBJ1-2 and V is TRBV5-6; no definite D call. Germline CDR1 and CDR2: SGHDT and YYEEEE. V was clipped by 0 bases and J by 2 bases, with 5 bases between them. This CDR3 is built from 13 residues. In DNA, the CDR3 is TGTGCCAGCAGCTTGGACTGGAACTATGGCTACACCTTC. Its protein is CASSLDWNYGYTF. The full variable domain, with the rest looked up from reference TRBV5-6 and TRBJ1-2, is DAGVTQSPTHLIKTRGQQVTLRCSPKSGHDTVSWYQQALGQGPQFIFQYYEEEERQRGNFPDRFSGHQFPNYSSELNVNALLLGDSALYLCASSLDWNYGYTFGSGTRLTVV.

This rearrangement joins TRBV11-2 to TRBJ1-6, with a tentative D call TRBD1 (5 bases). Germline lookup yields CDR1 SGHAT and CDR2 FQNNGV. This CDR3 is 15 amino acids long. Trimming shortened V by 0 bases and J by 7 bases, and 10 bases separated the two germline ends. CDR3 in amino acids: CASSLEPGTNSPLHF. The CDR3 bases are TGTGCCAGCAGCTTAGAACCAGGGACGAATTCACCCCTCCACTTT. The full variable domain, in which reference TRBV11-2 and TRBJ1-6 provide the parts outside the CDR3, is EAGVAQSPRYKIIEKRQSVAFWCNPISGHATLYWYQQILGQGPKLLIQFQNNGVVDDSQLPKDRFSAERLKGVDSTLKIQPAKLEDSAVYLCASSLEPGTNSPLHFGNGTRLTVT.

J is TRBJ1-2 and V is TRBV5-5; 7 positions agree with TRBD1. The germline gives CDR1 SGHKS, CDR2 YYEKEE (reference sequence). This CDR3 region has 14 residues. The junction had 7 bases not matched to a gene; V was cut back by 4 bases and J by 4 bases. CDR3 sequence reads: CASSVRGTVYGYTF. As DNA, the CDR3 is TGTGCCAGCAGCGTACGCGGGACAGTCTATGGCTACACCTTC.

V gene TRBV6-5 combines with J gene TRBJ2-1; the D call may be TRBD1 or TRBD2 (5 bases each). CDR1 is MNHEY, CDR2 SVGAGI, per germline. This CDR3 spans 16 amino acids. Trimming left V 3 bases short and J 10 bases short, with 22 bases between. The DNA for the CDR3 is TGTGCCAGCAGTTATATGGGCTCGGGGCCTGCCCAGGAGCAGTTCTTC. Amino acid sequence: CASSYMGSGPAQEQFF.

This chain connects TRBV5-1 to TRBJ2-7; D unclear. CDR1 and CDR2 from the germline V gene are SGHRS and YFSETQ. V lost 0 bases to trimming and J lost 1 base, with 8 bases between them. The CDR3 runs 14 residues. The CDR3 sequence is CASSLGHRSYEQYF. CDR3 DNA sequence: TGCGCCAGCAGCTTGGGGCATCGGTCCTACGAGCAGTACTTC.

V and J are TRBV5-5 and TRBJ1-5, with D possibly TRBD1 on 5 matching bases. V lost 5 bases, J lost 3 bases, and 9 bases lay in between. There are 13 residues in the CDR3. CDR1 is SGHKS and CDR2 is YYEKEE in the germline V gene (reference sequence). The CDR3 loop is CASRQDNNQPQHF. CDR3 DNA: TGTGCCAGCAGGCAGGACAACAATCAGCCCCAGCATTTT.

This clone appeared a single time. This chain joins TRBV5-4 and TRBJ2-5; 8 positions match TRBD2. This CDR3 region has 13 residues. The germline CDR1 and CDR2 sequences are SGHNT and YYREEE (reference sequence). With V trimmed by 5 bases and J by 5 bases, 5 bases remained unmatched. This chain's CDR3 is CASRSGGEETQYF. The CDR3 nucleotides read TGTGCCAGCAGGTCGGGGGGGGAGGAGACCCAGTACTTC.